The 22 T cell receptor beta chains listed next were all sequenced from one sample in a study of T cells in Graves' hyperthyroidism and ophthalmopathy. Amplified TCR beta CDR3 regions derived from RNA transcripts. First-round RT-PCR of the TCR CDR3 relied on the HTBI primer set. TCRdb ran MiXCR on the multiplex PCR reads and lists one entry per CDR3 protein. The repertoire has around 580,000 distinct CDR3 sequences, about 43% of them found once; the top ten carry around 7.7%. Sequencing used peripheral blood or thyroid tissue (not recorded which). These TCRs come from a woman under 30 with Graves' hyperthyroidism.

The DNA for the CDR3 is TGCAGTGCTAGACCAACACTAGCGAAGATTTACAATGAGCAGTTCTTC. Translating gives CSARPTLAKIYNEQFF. V gene TRBV20-1 combines with J gene TRBJ2-1; 7 bases align to TRBD2. From germline, CDR1 is DFQATT and CDR2 SNEGSKA (reference sequence). CDR3 length: 16 residues. After removal of 2 bases from V and 4 bases from J, the junction contained 11 bases not matched to a gene.

The V and J genes are TRBV5-5 and TRBJ2-1; TRBD2 matches 7 bases. The V segment lost 4 bases and the J segment 4 bases; nucleotides outside the gene matches: 11. The CDR3 has 16 amino acids. Germline CDR1 reads SGHKS; CDR2 reads YYEKEE (reference sequence). Here the CDR3 reads CASSPNRGRGYNEQFF. The CDR3 coding sequence is TGTGCCAGCAGCCCCAACCGCGGGAGAGGATACAATGAGCAGTTCTTC.

This clonotype showed up many times. The chain combines TRBV7-9 with TRBJ2-5; D is unclear. Trimming cost V 0 bases and J 4 bases, with 9 bases left between them. This CDR3 has 14 amino acids. Germline V lookup: CDR1 SEHNR, CDR2 FQNEAQ (reference sequence). This chain's CDR3 is CASSLAARRETQYF. The CDR3 DNA sequence: TGTGCCAGCAGCTTAGCGGCACGTCGAGAGACCCAGTACTTC. The entire variable domain, with the rest obtained from reference TRBV7-9 and TRBJ2-5, is as follows: DTGVSQNPRHKITKRGQNVTFRCDPISEHNRLYWYRQTLGQGPEFLTYFQNEAQLEKSRLLSDRFSAERPKGSFSTLEIQRTEQGDSAMYLCASSLAARRETQYFGPGTRLLVL.

This clonotype has ten or more counts. The chain links TRBV10-3 to TRBJ2-7, with a weak D call TRBD2 (6 bases). Germline V gene lookup returns CDR1 ENHRY and CDR2 SYGVKD. Trimming cost V 2 bases and J 0 bases, with 8 bases left between them. CDR3 length: 14 residues. DNA for the CDR3: TGTGCCATCAGTGAGGACGGGAGCTCCTACGAGCAGTACTTC. This sequence encodes CAISEDGSSYEQYF.

The V gene is TRBV5-1, the J gene TRBJ2-7; 8 bases align to TRBD2. V lost 6 bases, J lost 1 base, and 9 bases stayed unmatched. Germline values: CDR1 SGHRS, CDR2 YFSETQ. The CDR3 has 15 amino acids. CDR3 in amino acids: CASTPGTSTSYEQYF. As DNA, the CDR3 is TGCGCCAGCACCCCCGGGACTAGTACTTCCTACGAGCAGTACTTC. The full variable domain, rest sourced from reference TRBV5-1 and TRBJ2-7, is KAGVTQTPRYLIKTRGQQVTLSCSPISGHRSVSWYQQTPGQGLQFLFEYFSETQRNKGNFPGRFSGRQFSNSRSEMNVSTLELGDSALYLCASTPGTSTSYEQYFGPGTRLTVT.

Judged by abundance, this clonotype is medium-sized. The J gene is TRBJ1-1, the V gene TRBV15, with unresolved D. Germline CDR1 LNHNV, CDR2 YYDKDF (reference sequence). The CDR3 is 12 residues long. V lost 3 bases, J lost 8 bases, and 10 bases lay in between. Here the CDR3 reads CATSRMGSEAFF. For the CDR3, the DNA is TGTGCCACCAGCAGGATGGGATCCGAAGCTTTCTTT. The whole variable domain, remainder taken from reference TRBV15 and TRBJ1-1, is DAMVIQNPRYQVTQFGKPVTLSCSQTLNHNVMYWYQQKSSQAPKLLFHYYDKDFNNEADTPDNFQSRRPNTSFCFLDIRSPGLGDTAMYLCATSRMGSEAFFGQGTRLTVV.

This clonotype showed up just a few times. The chain recombines TRBV5-1 with TRBJ1-2; D ambiguous. Deletions cut 6 bases from V and 1 base from J, with 25 bases between. Germline V gene data show CDR1 as SGHRS and CDR2 as YFSETQ. The CDR3 has 18 amino acids. In DNA, the CDR3 is TGCGCCAGCACTTCTAACAATGTGGGCGTCGCGTTTAACTATGGCTACACCTTC. Translating gives CASTSNNVGVAFNYGYTF.

This clonotype was seen only a few times. V gene TRBV20-1 combines with J gene TRBJ2-3; perhaps D is TRBD1 or TRBD2 (5 bases each). This CDR3 contains 15 residues. V shed 6 bases and J shed 2 bases, with 18 bases lying between them. The V gene's germline CDR1 is DFQATT and CDR2 SNEGSKA (reference sequence). CDR3 DNA sequence: TGCAGTGCAGATGATCCGGGACCTAACACAGATACGCAGTATTTT. It yields the protein CSADDPGPNTDTQYF.

There are many counts of this clonotype. The chain links TRBV19 to TRBJ2-7, with 7 bases fitting TRBD1. Germline V gene lookup returns CDR1 LNHDA and CDR2 SQIVND (reference sequence). This CDR3 comprises 15 residues. Germline trimming cut 4 bases from V and 4 bases from J; bases unmatched to any gene: 10. CDR3 residues: CASSTRQGKGYEQYF. The CDR3 DNA is TGTGCCAGTAGTACCCGACAGGGAAAGGGGTACGAGCAGTACTTC. Variable domain in full (rest from reference TRBV19 and TRBJ2-7): DGGITQSPKYLFRKEGQNVTLSCEQNLNHDAMYWYRQDPGQGLRLIYYSQIVNDFQKGDIAEGYSVSREKKESFPLTVTSAQKNPTAFYLCASSTRQGKGYEQYFGPGTRLTVT.

A word on this clonotype: A much larger clone is a single base away; this may be a read error. CDR3 amino acids: CSVEGGGFGYTF. In DNA, the CDR3 is TGCAGCGTTGAGGGGGGGGGCTTTGGCTACACCTTC. The chain uses TRBV29-1 and TRBJ1-2, with a weak D call TRBD1 (6 bases). Deletions cut 3 bases from V and 7 bases from J, with 12 bases between. Germline-derived CDR1 and CDR2 are SQVTM and ANQGSEA. This CDR3 contains 12 residues.

This clonotype was recorded only once. The chain links TRBV14 to TRBJ2-7; 12 bases are shared with TRBD2. CDR1 SGHDN and CDR2 FVKESK come from the germline V gene. V lost 0 bases, J lost 4 bases, and 22 bases stayed unmatched. The CDR3 length is 22 residues. CDR3 residues: CASSQDRLAGARVEGVTYEQYF. The CDR3 DNA reads TGTGCCAGCAGCCAAGATCGACTAGCGGGGGCACGCGTAGAGGGCGTGACTTACGAGCAGTACTTC.

On this clonotype: One base away lies a much larger clone, so this may be a sequencing read error. The CDR3 ends on some other residue instead of the conserved phenylalanine or tryptophan, so this is likely a read error. This chain connects TRBV9 to TRBJ2-5; D perhaps matches TRBD1 (6 bases). This CDR3 is 15 amino acids long. The germline V and J ends were trimmed by 3 bases and 5 bases, with 17 bases remaining between them. Per germline, CDR1 SGDLS and CDR2 YYNGEE. CDR3 protein: CASSATHRVGETQYL. As DNA, the CDR3 is TGTGCCAGCAGCGCGACCCACAGGGTCGGGGAGACCCAGTACCTC.

This clonotype was found many times. The V gene is TRBV5-4, the J gene TRBJ2-5; TRBD2 matches 7 bases. CDR1 is SGHNT and CDR2 is YYREEE in the germline V gene (reference sequence). The V gene end was trimmed by 2 bases and the J gene end by 2 bases; junction bases not matched to a gene: 3. There are 14 residues in the CDR3. CDR3 nucleotides: TGTGCCAGCAGCTTAAGCGGGAATCAAGAGACCCAGTACTTC. It encodes CASSLSGNQETQYF.

This clonotype was counted only a few times. The chain couples TRBV29-1 to TRBJ2-7; TRBD2 aligns across 8 bases. The CDR3 runs to 12 residues. From germline, CDR1 is SQVTM and CDR2 ANQGSEA. The CDR3 coding sequence is TGCAGTGCTAGAGAGATAGCGGGGGAGCAGTACTTC. Residues: CSAREIAGEQYF.

The chain couples TRBV29-1 to TRBJ2-5; D is unclear. The CDR3 loop spans 12 amino acids. The germline V gene encodes CDR1 SQVTM and CDR2 ANQGSEA. V was clipped by 8 bases and J by 8 bases, with 18 bases between them. CDR3: CSPDSPGDTQYF. In nucleotides, the CDR3 is TGCAGCCCCGACTCCCCGGGTGACACCCAGTACTTC.

With regard to this clonotype: The CDR3 does not close with the conserved phenylalanine or tryptophan, likely indicating a read error. Because the CDR3's place on the DNA is in doubt, the DNA is left out and the CDR3 is given as listed by TCRdb. The gene calls are TRBV5-1 and TRBJ1-2; the DNA was not compared with TRBD1, the D call given in the table. Germline CDR1 reads SGHRS; CDR2 reads YFSETQ. The CDR3 adds up to 8 amino acids, both ends counted. CDR3 region: CASSMTPR.

J is TRBJ2-7 and V is TRBV7-6; 9 bases agree with TRBD2. Per the germline V gene, CDR1 is SGHVS and CDR2 is FNYEAQ. CDR3 length: 14 amino acids. V lost 4 bases, J lost 3 bases, and 4 bases stayed unmatched. This CDR3 reads CASSYSGSFYEQYF. The CDR3 DNA follows: TGTGCCAGCAGCTATAGCGGGAGTTTCTACGAGCAGTACTTC.

This clonotype was seen repeatedly, ten times or more. V is TRBV11-3 and J is TRBJ2-5; D may be TRBD2 (6 bases). In germline, CDR1 is SGHNT, CDR2 YENEEA. Trimming shortened V by 5 bases and J by 4 bases, and 14 bases separated the two germline ends. The CDR3 consists of 14 residues. The CDR3 nucleotides read TGTGCCAGCAGCCAATCGCCGGGAGTAGAGACCCAGTACTTC. Protein product: CASSQSPGVETQYF.

The genes are TRBV5-5 and TRBJ2-7; the D gene is possibly TRBD2 (6 bases). V lost 0 bases to trimming and J lost 5 bases, with 24 bases between them. CDR1 and CDR2 from the germline V gene are SGHKS and YYEKEE (reference sequence). The CDR3 runs 18 residues. The CDR3: CASSLVGGITGLQDEQYF. The CDR3 DNA reads TGTGCCAGCAGCTTGGTTGGGGGGATTACAGGCCTGCAAGACGAGCAGTACTTC.

This chain connects TRBV10-3 to TRBJ2-7, with 7 nucleotides matching TRBD2. Per the germline V gene, CDR1 is ENHRY and CDR2 is SYGVKD. After removal of 6 bases from V and 7 bases from J, the junction contained 15 bases not matched to a gene. The CDR3 is made up of 15 amino acids. The DNA of the CDR3 is TGTGCCATCAGGGCCGAGCGGGACCCTGAGGATGAGCAGTACTTC. It is translated as CAIRAERDPEDEQYF.

The genes are TRBV6-6 and TRBJ2-2; D is unclear. V was cut by 4 bases and J by 4 bases, with 10 bases left in between. This CDR3 is 14 amino acids long. Germline V lookup: CDR1 MNHNY, CDR2 SVGAGI (reference sequence). Here the CDR3 DNA reads TGTGCCAGCAGTTTAGGTCTTCTCACCGGGGAGCTGTTTTTT. It translates to CASSLGLLTGELFF.

The table lists this clonotype with many counts. The chain uses TRBV11-2 and TRBJ2-5; the D is unclear. This CDR3 comprises 14 residues. The germline gives CDR1 SGHAT, CDR2 FQNNGV. Trimming left V 1 base short and J 0 bases short, with 6 bases between. The CDR3 coding sequence is TGTGCCAGCAGCTTAGTCTGGGACCAAGAGACCCAGTACTTC. It is translated as CASSLVWDQETQYF.